Each of the 28 T cell receptor beta chains below was sequenced from the same sample in a study of T cells after yellow fever vaccination. TCRdb processed the 5' RACE reads anew with MiXCR; each CDR3 protein has one entry. The profile covers under 400,000 distinct CDR3 sequences, with approximately 12% appearing a single time and roughly 3% taken by the ten largest. Sequenced material: CD4+ T cells sorted from PBMCs, taken 15 days after the yellow fever booster vaccination. The receptor set was obtained from a man between 18 and 35 years old who received the YFV17D yellow fever vaccine.

This clonotype appeared a few times. This chain joins TRBV5-6 and TRBJ2-2; D is ambiguous. The CDR3 has 13 residues. V gave up 7 bases and J gave up 7 bases, with 14 bases separating them. The germline V gene has CDR1 SGHDT and CDR2 YYEEEE. Here the CDR3 reads CASVGWVGGELFF. CDR3 nucleotides: TGTGCCAGCGTCGGCTGGGTCGGCGGGGAGCTGTTTTTT.

Many counts were recorded for this clonotype. The V call is TRBV7-9, the J call TRBJ1-3; D is uncertain. From germline, CDR1 is SEHNR and CDR2 FQNEAQ (reference sequence). The ends were cut back, 2 bases at V and 1 base at J, with 18 bases in the middle. This CDR3 comprises 18 residues. The CDR3 loop is CASSLRWDSVISGNTIYF. CDR3 DNA sequence: TGTGCCAGCAGCTTACGTTGGGATTCGGTAATTTCTGGAAACACCATATATTTT.

The sample holds many counts of this clonotype. This chain joins TRBV7-2 and TRBJ2-1, with 10 bases matching TRBD2. CDR1 SGHTA and CDR2 FQGNSA come from the germline V gene. V shed 2 bases and J 7 bases; nucleotides not matched to a gene: 11. The CDR3 has 17 amino acids. As DNA, the CDR3 is TGTGCCAGCAGCTTAAGAGCGGGGGGGCCGACTAGAAATGAGCAGTTCTTC. Amino acids: CASSLRAGGPTRNEQFF.

The V call is TRBV6-2 or TRBV6-3, the J call TRBJ1-1; 8 nucleotides agree with TRBD1. Germline assignment: CDR1 MNHEY and CDR2 SVGEGT. V was clipped by 5 bases and J by 7 bases; unmatched bases: 15. This CDR3 comprises 16 residues. CDR3 sequence: CASSATQGAQAYEAFF. The CDR3 region has the DNA TGTGCCAGCAGTGCTACTCAGGGGGCGCAGGCATATGAAGCTTTCTTT.

J is TRBJ1-1 and V is TRBV10-2; the D is unclear. V dropped 0 bases and J dropped 1 base, with 15 bases sitting between them. The CDR3 loop spans 17 amino acids. The V gene's germline CDR1 is WSHSY and CDR2 SAAADI. The CDR3 protein is CASSESLDRVSNTEAFF. The CDR3 bases are TGCGCCAGCAGTGAGTCCCTGGACCGGGTCTCGAACACTGAAGCTTTCTTT.

The rearrangement links TRBV6-6 to TRBJ1-5; perhaps TRBD1 as D (6 bases). The germline V gene has CDR1 MNHNY and CDR2 SVGAGI (reference sequence). The CDR3 runs 16 residues. V lost 4 bases and J lost 0, with 13 bases in between. The chain's CDR3 is CASSWARGSSNQPQHF. The CDR3 bases are TGTGCCAGCAGTTGGGCCAGGGGAAGTAGCAATCAGCCCCAGCATTTT.

This clonotype was detected only a few times. The chain has TRBV5-1 and TRBJ1-1, with D maybe TRBD1 (5 bases). The CDR3 is 14 residues long. From germline, CDR1 is SGHRS and CDR2 YFSETQ. V gave up 3 bases and J gave up 3 bases, with 12 bases separating them. This chain's CDR3 is CASSWDLRDTEAFF. CDR3 coding DNA: TGCGCCAGCAGCTGGGACCTCCGGGACACTGAAGCTTTCTTT.

A few counts support this clonotype. The chain employs TRBV7-2 and TRBJ2-1; no firm D call. The CDR3 has 14 amino acids. V was shortened by 5 bases and J by 4 bases, with 12 bases between the two germline ends. Germline V gives CDR1 SGHTA, CDR2 FQGNSA. CDR3 residues: CASSRDWVYNEQFF. CDR3 bases: TGTGCCAGCAGCCGAGACTGGGTTTACAATGAGCAGTTCTTC.

V and J are TRBV12-3 or TRBV12-4 and TRBJ1-2; D is perhaps TRBD1 (5 bases). The CDR3 sequence is 14 residues long. V was trimmed by 6 bases and J by 4 bases, leaving 15 bases between them. The DNA of the CDR3 is TGTGCCAGCAGATTGTCACCGGGGGGCTATGGCTACACCTTC. Its protein product is CASRLSPGGYGYTF.

The rearrangement links TRBV7-8 to TRBJ2-5; 12 nucleotides align to TRBD2. Germline lookup yields CDR1 SGHVS and CDR2 FQNEAQ. V lost 6 bases to trimming and J lost 7 bases; unmatched junction nucleotides: 12. The CDR3 length is 16 residues. CDR3 DNA: TGTGCCAGCAGTCTTAGTGCTAGCGGGGGGGCCAGGACCCAGTACTTC. Protein sequence: CASSLSASGGARTQYF.

This clonotype was seen at least ten times. The chain joins TRBV7-6 to TRBJ2-3; 12 nucleotides align to TRBD2. The V segment lost 5 bases and the J segment 1 base; nucleotides outside the gene matches: 4. Per germline, CDR1 SGHVS and CDR2 FNYEAQ. This CDR3 comprises 16 residues. CDR3 sequence (DNA): TGTGCCAGCAGCCCGGGACTAGCGGGCCGCACAGATACGCAGTATTTT. The encoded protein is CASSPGLAGRTDTQYF.

There are a few counts of this clonotype. This rearrangement joins TRBV5-1 to TRBJ1-1; tentative D call: TRBD1 (5 bases). CDR1 SGHRS and CDR2 YFSETQ come from the germline V gene. There are 14 residues in the CDR3. V lost 1 base to trimming and J lost 10 bases, with 17 bases between them. The CDR3 region has the DNA TGCGCCAGCAGCTTGACCGGACACTCCAACGGAGCTTTCTTT. Translation: CASSLTGHSNGAFF.

This clonotype was recorded a few times. This chain links TRBV18 with TRBJ1-6; no clear D. The germline V gene has CDR1 KGHSH and CDR2 LQKENI. Trimming took 4 bases from V and 7 from J, leaving 8 bases between them. The CDR3 has 13 residues. In nucleotides, the CDR3 is TGTGCCAGCTCACAGGAGGAAAATTCACCCCTCCACTTT. Its translation: CASSQEENSPLHF.

This clonotype was seen a handful of times. J is TRBJ1-3 and V is TRBV6-5; perhaps TRBD1 as D (5 bases). Trimming removed 7 bases at V and 6 bases at J, with 13 bases between. The CDR3 covers 13 residues. Germline V gives CDR1 MNHEY, CDR2 SVGAGI. CDR3 DNA sequence: TGTGCCAGCAAACAGACAGACGAAAACACCATATATTTT. It encodes CASKQTDENTIYF.

This clonotype has just a few counts. The V gene is TRBV5-1, the J gene TRBJ2-1; D is possibly TRBD1 (6 bases). The CDR3 consists of 16 residues. The V gene lost 2 bases and the J gene lost 3 bases, with 15 bases spanning the gap. CDR1 and CDR2 (germline): SGHRS, YFSETQ. CDR3 protein: CASSFTQGIFYNEQFF. In DNA, the CDR3 is TGCGCCAGCAGCTTTACCCAGGGGATATTCTACAATGAGCAGTTCTTC.

The chain links TRBV6-1 to TRBJ2-4, with D maybe TRBD2 (5 bases). V lost 2 bases and J 1 base, leaving 15 bases between the germline ends. This CDR3 is built from 17 residues. Germline V gene data show CDR1 as MNHNS and CDR2 as SASEGT. In DNA, the CDR3 is TGTGCCAGCAGTGAAAGAGGAGGTCTTCGGGCCAAAAACATTCAGTACTTC. Protein: CASSERGGLRAKNIQYF.

This clonotype was found once. The chain is built from TRBV7-3 and TRBJ2-1; 13 bases fit TRBD2. The CDR3 is 14 residues long. Germline values: CDR1 SGHTA, CDR2 FQGTGA. The trim removed 5 bases at V and 10 bases at J, leaving 5 bases unmatched. CDR3 amino acids: CASSRLAGGGEQFF. DNA of the CDR3: TGTGCCAGCAGCCGACTAGCGGGAGGAGGGGAGCAGTTCTTC.

In this sample, this clonotype turned up a few times. The chain recombines TRBV25-1 with TRBJ1-4; TRBD1 matches at 11 bases. Trimming removed 3 bases from V and 3 bases from J; junction bases left unmatched: 3. The CDR3 consists of 16 residues. CDR1 is MGHDK and CDR2 is SYGVNS in the germline V gene. CDR3 bases: TGTGCCAGCAGTGATCCGGGACAGGGGGCTAATGAAAAACTGTTTTTT. This translates into CASSDPGQGANEKLFF.

V gene TRBV20-1 combines with J gene TRBJ1-5; possible D gene TRBD1, 6 bases. The germline V gene has CDR1 DFQATT and CDR2 SNEGSKA (reference sequence). V lost 6 bases and J lost 4, with 13 bases in between. This CDR3 spans 13 amino acids. The CDR3 region has the DNA TGCAGTGCCGACGGGGGGGCGAATCAGCCCCAGCATTTT. It yields the protein CSADGGANQPQHF.

The chain carries TRBV12-3 or TRBV12-4 and TRBJ1-5; 8 bases map to TRBD1. V was pared by 7 bases and J by 7 bases, with 9 bases of the junction left unmatched. The CDR3 spans 14 residues. The CDR3 DNA sequence: TGTGCCAGCATCGGACAGGGAACGTGGCAGCCCCAGCATTTT. Translating it yields CASIGQGTWQPQHF.

There are a few counts of this clonotype. The chain has TRBV7-2 and TRBJ2-1; 12 nucleotides agree with TRBD2. The CDR3 extends over 15 amino acids. V shed 1 base, J shed 8 bases, and the junction held 3 bases outside the gene matches. Germline CDR1 reads SGHTA; CDR2 reads FQGNSA. The CDR3 loop reads CASSLVTSGGDEQFF. The CDR3 nucleotides are TGTGCCAGCAGCTTAGTGACTAGCGGGGGTGATGAGCAGTTCTTC.

V and J are TRBV24-1 and TRBJ1-4; TRBD1 might be the D (5 bases). Looked up from germline, CDR1 is KGHDR and CDR2 is SFDVKD. This CDR3 spans 15 amino acids. Trimming cost V 5 bases and J 2 bases, with 11 bases left between them. CDR3: CATSAWEGTNEKLFF. The DNA of the CDR3 is TGTGCCACCAGTGCCTGGGAGGGGACTAATGAAAAACTGTTTTTT.

V usage is TRBV11-2 and J usage is TRBJ2-6; D tentatively fits TRBD1 or TRBD2 (5 bases each). The CDR3 length is 15 residues. Trimming took off 5 bases at V and 0 bases at J, with 8 bases between the two ends. Per the germline V gene, CDR1 is SGHAT and CDR2 is FQNNGV. The CDR3 loop reads CASSPGPSGANVLTF. For the CDR3, the DNA is TGTGCCAGCAGCCCGGGGCCCTCTGGGGCCAACGTCCTGACTTTC.

This clonotype has more than one count but fewer than ten. The chain couples TRBV11-3 to TRBJ2-2; D gene ambiguous. Germline CDR1 and CDR2: SGHNT and YENEEA. This CDR3 spans 20 amino acids. V was cut by 1 base and J by 0 bases, with 21 bases left in between. The CDR3 loop reads CASSLGYSSILQANTGELFF. In nucleotides, the CDR3 is TGTGCCAGCAGCTTAGGGTACAGTAGCATCCTTCAAGCGAACACCGGGGAGCTGTTTTTT.

This rearrangement joins TRBV7-2 to TRBJ1-1; D unresolved. From germline, CDR1 is SGHTA and CDR2 FQGNSA. This CDR3 region has 12 residues. V was pared by 1 base and J by 11 bases, with 11 bases between. The CDR3, as DNA: TGTGCCAGCAGCTTAGGGGTTCGGCGGGCTTTCTTT. Amino acids: CASSLGVRRAFF.

This clonotype was recorded a few times. The chain couples TRBV4-3 to TRBJ2-7; maybe TRBD2 (7 bases). The CDR3 runs 16 residues. V was trimmed by 2 bases and J by 2 bases, leaving 16 bases between them. Looked up from germline, CDR1 is LGHNA and CDR2 is YSLEER. The CDR3 loop reads CASSQMGPGGPYEQYF. DNA of the CDR3: TGCGCCAGCAGCCAAATGGGACCGGGGGGCCCCTACGAGCAGTACTTC.

This clonotype was picked up a small number of times. V gene TRBV3-1 combines with J gene TRBJ1-5; D remains ambiguous. The V end was cut by 1 base, the J end by 10 bases, with 11 bases between. Germline V gene data show CDR1 as LGHDT and CDR2 as YNNKEL (reference sequence). The CDR3 is made up of 13 amino acids. The CDR3 DNA reads as TGTGCCAGCAGCCAAGGTACACCCCAACCCCAGCATTTT. Its protein product is CASSQGTPQPQHF. Looking up the rest from reference TRBV3-1 and TRBJ1-5 gives the full variable domain: DTAVSQTPKYLVTQMGNDKSIKCEQNLGHDTMYWYKQDSKKFLKIMFSYNNKELIINETVPNRFSPKSPDKAHLNLHINSLELGDSAVYFCASSQGTPQPQHFGDGTRLSIL.

This rearrangement joins TRBV6-5 to TRBJ2-5, with 8 bases lining up with TRBD1. This CDR3 spans 15 amino acids. Per the germline V gene, CDR1 is MNHEY and CDR2 is SVGAGI. With 10 bases clipped from V and 6 bases from J, the junction kept 16 bases outside the gene matches. The CDR3 nucleotides read TGTGCCACGCGCCCCGGACAGGGTTTCTCGCAGACCCAGTACTTC. Protein sequence: CATRPGQGFSQTQYF.